The T cell receptor (beta chain) described here comes from a study of cytomegalovirus exposure and HLA in healthy donors. Study results and caveats: Cytomegalovirus-associated status was assigned to 164 TCR beta chains. First-cohort TCR clusters tended to co-occur in the approximately 120 validation repertoires, a later analysis found. The study found most TCR sequences rare, yet found some public TCRs in many donors.

Germline lookup yields CDR1 SGHKS and CDR2 YYEKEE (reference sequence). The CDR3 loop spans 15 amino acids. The V end lost 4 bases, the J end lost 4 bases, and 16 bases lay between the germline ends. A word on this clone: Antigen: not known.

TCRdb keeps only in-frame clones here, not all; method: immunoSEQ multiplex PCR. Here the sample spans about 250,000 clones, approximately 84% being singletons. The sample taken for sequencing was PBMCs. The TCR comes from a man younger than 30 in good health and CMV-seropositive. The rearrangement links TRBV5-5 to TRBJ2-3; D not certain. The CDR3 DNA is TGTGCCAGCAGCCTTTATCTAGATAGCCCAGATACGCAGTATTTT. Translation gives CASSLYLDSPDTQYF.